This TCR beta chain was found in a study of blood T cell repertoires in COVID-19. Study summary: COVID-19 samples, acute and convalescent, were from the United States, Italy and Spain. Sources were T cells, B-cell-depleted T cells, or PBMCs; the material itself was cDNA or gDNA.

Germline CDR1 and CDR2: LNHNV and YYDKDF (reference sequence). CDR3 length: 13 amino acids. Trimming stripped 9 bases from V and 4 bases from J, with 15 bases between. Per the authors' pipeline: Estimates of nucleated cell counts were drawn from the amplification of reference gene primers. Assay: immunoSEQ multiplex PCR; the TCRdb copy retains only in-frame clones and omits some. V, J and clone size are taken as reported in that table, and D and trimming were inferred from the DNA itself. This table has tens of thousands of clones, approximately 84% appearing once. The TCR sequence derives from a man in his sixties or seventies with acute or convalescent COVID-19. Sequencing was done on a sample of peripheral blood. The V call is TRBV15, the J call TRBJ2-5; the D gene is possibly TRBD2 (5 bases). The CDR3 sequence is CATTRAYGETQYF. CDR3 bases: TGTGCCACGACGAGGGCGTACGGAGAGACCCAGTACTTC.